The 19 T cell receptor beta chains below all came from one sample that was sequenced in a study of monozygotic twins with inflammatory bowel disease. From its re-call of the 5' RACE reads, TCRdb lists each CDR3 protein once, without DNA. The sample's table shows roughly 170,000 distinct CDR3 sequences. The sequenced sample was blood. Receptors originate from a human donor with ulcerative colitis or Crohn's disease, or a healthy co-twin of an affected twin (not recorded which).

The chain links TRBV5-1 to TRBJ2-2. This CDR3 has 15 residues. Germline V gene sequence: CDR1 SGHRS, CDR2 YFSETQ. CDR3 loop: CASRPFDGNTGELFF.

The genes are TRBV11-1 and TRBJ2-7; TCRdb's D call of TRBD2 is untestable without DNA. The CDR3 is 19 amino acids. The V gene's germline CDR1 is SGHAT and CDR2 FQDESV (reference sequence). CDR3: CASSLGSLAGRPGDYEQYF.

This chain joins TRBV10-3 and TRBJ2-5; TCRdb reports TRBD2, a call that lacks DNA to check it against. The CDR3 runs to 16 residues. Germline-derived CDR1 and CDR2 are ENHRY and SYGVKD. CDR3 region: CAISEPGLAGGETQYF.

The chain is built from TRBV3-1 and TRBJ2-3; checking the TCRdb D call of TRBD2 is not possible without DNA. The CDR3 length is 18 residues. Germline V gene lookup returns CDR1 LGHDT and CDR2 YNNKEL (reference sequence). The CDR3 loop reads CASSQDGMGLWATDTRYF.

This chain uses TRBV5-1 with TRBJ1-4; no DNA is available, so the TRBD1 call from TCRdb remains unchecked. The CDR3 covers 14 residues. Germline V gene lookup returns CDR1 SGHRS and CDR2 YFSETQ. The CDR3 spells CASSRGTASEKLFF.

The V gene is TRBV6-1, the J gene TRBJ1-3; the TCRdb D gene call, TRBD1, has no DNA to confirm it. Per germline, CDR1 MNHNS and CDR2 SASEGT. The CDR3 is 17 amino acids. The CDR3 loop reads CASSGSPGTGAGNTIYF.

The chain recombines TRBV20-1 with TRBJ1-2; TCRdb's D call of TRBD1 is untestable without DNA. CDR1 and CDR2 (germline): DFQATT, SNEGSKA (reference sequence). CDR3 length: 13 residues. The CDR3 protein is CSAGGAENYGYTF.

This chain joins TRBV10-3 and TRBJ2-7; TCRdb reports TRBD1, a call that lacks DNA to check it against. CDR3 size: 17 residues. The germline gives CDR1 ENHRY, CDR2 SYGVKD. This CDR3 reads CAISEAPGQGTTYEQYF.

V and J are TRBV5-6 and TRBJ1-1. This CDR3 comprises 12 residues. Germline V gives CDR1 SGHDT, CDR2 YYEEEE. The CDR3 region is CASSLGYTEAFF.

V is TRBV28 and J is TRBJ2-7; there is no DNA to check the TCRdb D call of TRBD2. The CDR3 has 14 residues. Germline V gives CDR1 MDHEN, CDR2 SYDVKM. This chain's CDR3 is CASKVDWDSYEQYF.

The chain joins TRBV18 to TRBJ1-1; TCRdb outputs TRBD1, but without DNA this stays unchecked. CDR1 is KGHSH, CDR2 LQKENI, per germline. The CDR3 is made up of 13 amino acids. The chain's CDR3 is CASSPAGSAEAFF.

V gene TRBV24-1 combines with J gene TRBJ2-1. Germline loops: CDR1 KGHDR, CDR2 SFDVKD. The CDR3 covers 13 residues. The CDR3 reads CATSEAASNEQFF.

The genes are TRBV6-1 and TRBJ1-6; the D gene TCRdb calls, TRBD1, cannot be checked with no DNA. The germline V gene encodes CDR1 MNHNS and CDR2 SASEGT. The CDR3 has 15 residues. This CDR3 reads CASRAGTDRNSPLHF.

The CDR3 loop is CASSQRTGAYEQYF. The chain couples TRBV4-3 to TRBJ2-7; TCRdb names TRBD1, which stays unverified in the absence of DNA. Germline V CDR1 and CDR2: LGHNA, YSLEER. This CDR3 contains 14 residues.

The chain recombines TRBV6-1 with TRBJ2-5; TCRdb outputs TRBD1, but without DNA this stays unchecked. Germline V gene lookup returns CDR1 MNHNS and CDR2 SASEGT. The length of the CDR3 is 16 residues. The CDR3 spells CASSSNAWTGASTQYF.

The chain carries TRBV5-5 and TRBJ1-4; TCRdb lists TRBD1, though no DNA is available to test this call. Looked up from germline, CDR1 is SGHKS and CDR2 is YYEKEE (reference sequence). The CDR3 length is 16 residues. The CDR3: CASSLTPRTGLEKLFF.

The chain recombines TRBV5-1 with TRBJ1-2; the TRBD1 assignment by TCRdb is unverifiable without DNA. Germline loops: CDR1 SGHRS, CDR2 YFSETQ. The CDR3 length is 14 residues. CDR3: CASSLPQGAQGYTF.

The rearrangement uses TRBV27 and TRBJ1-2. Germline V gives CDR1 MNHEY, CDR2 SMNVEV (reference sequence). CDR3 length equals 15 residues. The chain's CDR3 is CASSLSSGWEYGYTF.

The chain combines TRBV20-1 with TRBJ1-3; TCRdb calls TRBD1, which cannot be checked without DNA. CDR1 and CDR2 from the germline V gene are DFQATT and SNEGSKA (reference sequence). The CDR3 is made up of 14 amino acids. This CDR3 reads CSARDRQGGDTIYF.